This T cell receptor beta chain was retrieved from a study of T cell changes during pregnancy in multiple sclerosis. V was clipped by 6 bases and J by 4 bases, with 13 bases between them. Germline values: CDR1 WNHNN, CDR2 SYGVQD (reference sequence). This CDR3 spans 14 amino acids. The table came from immunoSEQ multiplex PCR; TCRdb's copy has only in-frame clones and leaves some out. The repertoire holds some 28,000 clones, with about 92% as singletons. This TCR came from a female donor with multiple sclerosis, enrolled in a pregnancy study. This rearrangement joins TRBV10-1 to TRBJ1-3, with D perhaps matching TRBD1 (5 bases). Sequences were derived from CD4+ T cells from peripheral blood mononuclear cells, sampled after pregnancy. The CDR3 DNA follows: TGCGCCAGCAGCCAGGGATTCGCCGGAAACACCATATATTTT. As protein: CASSQGFAGNTIYF.